These T cell receptor beta chains were read from a single sample in a study of blood T cells in healthy people across ages. TCRdb passed the 5' RACE reads through MiXCR, listing each CDR3 protein once. The sample lists 800,000 or so distinct CDR3 sequences; around 25% were seen once. Another study also made use of these data, one on T cells of mothers and their children.

The sequencing sample was made of blood. Every receptor here comes from a boy aged 10-17 years in good health. The CDR3 runs from the conserved cysteine through the conserved F or W. A D gene is named only where the DNA matches it firmly. Part of the rows lack a size; the others show once, few, many or a class for expanded clones.

d_call: -
cdr3_length: 12
v_call: TRBV29-1
clone_size: few
j_call: TRBJ1-2
cdr3_aa: CSVEQDSSGYTF
cdr3_nt: TGCAGCGTTGAACAGGATTCTAGCGGCTACACCTTC

d_call: -
cdr3_length: 16
v_call: TRBV7-2
clone_size: -
j_call: TRBJ1-6
cdr3_aa: CASNPLPGAANSPLHF
cdr3_nt: TGTGCCAGCAACCCACTCCCAGGGGCGGCTAATTCACCCCTCCACTTT

d_call: -
cdr3_length: 15
v_call: TRBV2
clone_size: -
j_call: TRBJ2-2
cdr3_aa: CASSVDFLASGELFF
cdr3_nt: TGTGCCAGCAGTGTAGACTTCCTAGCCTCCGGGGAGCTGTTTTTT

d_call: TRBD1
cdr3_length: 15
v_call: TRBV27
clone_size: few
j_call: TRBJ1-2
cdr3_aa: CASSWTGTASYGYAF
cdr3_nt: TGTGCCAGCAGCTGGACAGGGACGGCCAGCTATGGCTACGCCTTC

d_call: -
cdr3_length: 15
v_call: TRBV9
clone_size: -
j_call: TRBJ2-7
cdr3_aa: CASSVGAASTYEQYF
cdr3_nt: TGTGCCAGCAGCGTAGGGGCAGCAAGTACCTACGAGCAGTACTTC

d_call: -
cdr3_length: 13
v_call: TRBV10-3
clone_size: few
j_call: TRBJ1-3
cdr3_aa: CAIGDNSGNTIYF
cdr3_nt: TGTGCCATCGGGGACAACTCTGGAAACACCATATATTTT

d_call: -
cdr3_length: 14
v_call: TRBV25-1
clone_size: few
j_call: TRBJ1-6
cdr3_aa: CASRDEPNNSPLHF
cdr3_nt: TGTGCCAGCCGTGATGAACCTAATAATTCACCCCTCCACTTT

d_call: -
cdr3_length: 16
v_call: TRBV3-1
clone_size: -
j_call: TRBJ1-1
cdr3_aa: CASSQGRGFMNTEAFF
cdr3_nt: TGTGCCAGCAGCCAAGGAAGGGGATTCATGAACACTGAAGCTTTCTTT

d_call: TRBD2
cdr3_length: 15
v_call: TRBV24-1
clone_size: -
j_call: TRBJ2-5
cdr3_aa: CATSAASGGRETQYF
cdr3_nt: TGTGCCACCAGTGCTGCTAGCGGGGGGAGAGAGACCCAGTACTTC

d_call: -
cdr3_length: 14
v_call: TRBV6-6
clone_size: -
j_call: TRBJ1-2
cdr3_aa: CASSTEPTNYGYTF
cdr3_nt: TGTGCCAGCAGTACAGAGCCCACTAACTATGGCTACACCTTC

d_call: -
cdr3_length: 13
v_call: TRBV20-1
clone_size: -
j_call: TRBJ2-3
cdr3_aa: CSARRDLTDTQYF
cdr3_nt: TGCAGTGCTAGGCGGGACCTCACAGATACGCAGTATTTT

d_call: -
cdr3_length: 16
v_call: TRBV3-1
clone_size: few
j_call: TRBJ2-1
cdr3_aa: CASSHRGQSSYNEQFF
cdr3_nt: TGTGCCAGCAGCCATAGAGGACAGAGCTCCTACAATGAGCAGTTCTTC

d_call: TRBD2
cdr3_length: 19
v_call: TRBV7-3
clone_size: few
j_call: TRBJ2-1
cdr3_aa: CASSTRTRTSGYPYNEQFF
cdr3_nt: TGTGCCAGCAGCACCCGGACTCGGACTAGCGGATATCCCTACAATGAGCAGTTCTTC

d_call: TRBD1
cdr3_length: 13
v_call: TRBV29-1
clone_size: few
j_call: TRBJ1-4
cdr3_aa: CSVLTGWEEKLFF
cdr3_nt: TGCAGCGTTTTGACAGGGTGGGAGGAAAAACTGTTTTTT

d_call: TRBD2
cdr3_length: 16
v_call: TRBV7-6
clone_size: -
j_call: TRBJ2-5
cdr3_aa: CASSLPPGTKEETQYF
cdr3_nt: TGTGCCAGCAGCTTGCCGCCTGGGACTAAGGAAGAGACCCAGTACTTC

d_call: -
cdr3_length: 15
v_call: TRBV6-2/TRBV6-3
clone_size: few
j_call: TRBJ2-6
cdr3_aa: CASSSAGFGANVLTF
cdr3_nt: TGTGCCAGCAGCTCCGCGGGGTTTGGGGCCAACGTCCTGACTTTC

d_call: -
cdr3_length: 12
v_call: TRBV7-2
clone_size: -
j_call: TRBJ2-5
cdr3_aa: CASSFYTETQYF
cdr3_nt: TGTGCCAGCAGCTTTTATACGGAGACCCAGTACTTC

d_call: -
cdr3_length: 15
v_call: TRBV10-2
clone_size: -
j_call: TRBJ2-5
cdr3_aa: CASSLPGSRQETQYF
cdr3_nt: TGCGCCAGCAGTCTCCCCGGCTCCCGCCAAGAGACCCAGTACTTC

d_call: TRBD2
cdr3_length: 13
v_call: TRBV28
clone_size: -
j_call: TRBJ2-5
cdr3_aa: CASSRGSAETQYF
cdr3_nt: TGTGCCAGCAGTCGCGGGAGTGCGGAGACCCAGTACTTC

d_call: -
cdr3_length: 15
v_call: TRBV14
clone_size: few
j_call: TRBJ1-4
cdr3_aa: CASSRLGGRVEKLFF
cdr3_nt: TGTGCCAGCAGCCGTCTCGGGGGCAGGGTTGAAAAACTGTTTTTT

d_call: TRBD1
cdr3_length: 16
v_call: TRBV19
clone_size: -
j_call: TRBJ2-7
cdr3_aa: CASSPRPGQGINEQYF
cdr3_nt: TGTGCCAGTAGTCCAAGACCGGGACAGGGGATCAACGAGCAGTACTTC

d_call: -
cdr3_length: 17
v_call: TRBV4-1
clone_size: -
j_call: TRBJ2-1
cdr3_aa: CASSQEGGMGSYNEQFF
cdr3_nt: TGCGCCAGCAGCCAAGAAGGTGGGATGGGCTCCTACAATGAGCAGTTCTTC

d_call: -
cdr3_length: 12
v_call: TRBV20-1
clone_size: -
j_call: TRBJ2-3
cdr3_aa: CSASDNTDTQYF
cdr3_nt: TGCAGTGCTTCGGACAACACAGATACGCAGTATTTT

d_call: TRBD1
cdr3_length: 16
v_call: TRBV7-9
clone_size: few
j_call: TRBJ2-7
cdr3_aa: CASSTEDRGTTYEQYF
cdr3_nt: TGTGCCAGCAGCACCGAGGACAGGGGCACTACCTACGAGCAGTACTTC

d_call: -
cdr3_length: 15
v_call: TRBV25-1
clone_size: -
j_call: TRBJ2-5
cdr3_aa: CASRDSSGHQETQYF
cdr3_nt: TGTGCCAGCAGAGACTCATCGGGACATCAAGAGACCCAGTACTTC

d_call: -
cdr3_length: 12
v_call: TRBV20-1
clone_size: -
j_call: TRBJ2-1
cdr3_aa: CSARGASREQLF
cdr3_nt: TGCAGTGCTAGAGGGGCTAGCCGTGAGCAGCTCTTC

d_call: -
cdr3_length: 12
v_call: TRBV5-8
clone_size: few
j_call: TRBJ2-4
cdr3_aa: CASSLRENIQYF
cdr3_nt: TGTGCCAGCAGCCTCCGGGAAAACATTCAGTACTTC

d_call: -
cdr3_length: 16
v_call: TRBV6-5
clone_size: -
j_call: TRBJ1-1
cdr3_aa: CASSYSPLGVSTEAFF
cdr3_nt: TGTGCCAGCAGTTATTCTCCCCTCGGGGTGTCCACTGAAGCTTTCTTT

d_call: TRBD2
cdr3_length: 15
v_call: TRBV6-6
clone_size: -
j_call: TRBJ2-2
cdr3_aa: CASCPSGVNTGELFF
cdr3_nt: TGTGCCAGCTGCCCTAGCGGGGTGAACACCGGGGAGCTGTTTTTT

d_call: -
cdr3_length: 14
v_call: TRBV6-5
clone_size: -
j_call: TRBJ1-6
cdr3_aa: CASTRGKANSPLHF
cdr3_nt: TGTGCCAGCACCCGGGGGAAAGCCAATTCACCCCTCCACTTT

d_call: -
cdr3_length: 16
v_call: TRBV27
clone_size: few
j_call: TRBJ1-4
cdr3_aa: CASSVVHREKYEKLFF
cdr3_nt: TGTGCCAGCAGCGTCGTCCACAGGGAGAAGTATGAAAAACTGTTTTTT

d_call: -
cdr3_length: 16
v_call: TRBV6-2/TRBV6-3
clone_size: few
j_call: TRBJ2-1
cdr3_aa: CASSYSWTAPNNEQFF
cdr3_nt: TGTGCCAGCAGTTACTCTTGGACAGCGCCCAACAATGAGCAGTTCTTC

d_call: -
cdr3_length: 12
v_call: TRBV5-1
clone_size: -
j_call: TRBJ2-7
cdr3_aa: CASSSGQHEQYF
cdr3_nt: TGCGCCAGCAGCTCCGGACAGCACGAGCAGTACTTC

d_call: -
cdr3_length: 15
v_call: TRBV4-3
clone_size: few
j_call: TRBJ1-2
cdr3_aa: CASSRQELANYGYTF
cdr3_nt: TGCGCCAGCAGCCGGCAGGAGTTGGCTAACTATGGCTACACCTTC

d_call: TRBD2
cdr3_length: 14
v_call: TRBV12-3/TRBV12-4
clone_size: few
j_call: TRBJ2-5
cdr3_aa: CASRPSAGGETRYF
cdr3_nt: TGTGCCAGCAGACCTTCGGCGGGAGGGGAGACCCGGTACTTC

d_call: -
cdr3_length: 18
v_call: TRBV6-2/TRBV6-3
clone_size: -
j_call: TRBJ2-1
cdr3_aa: CASSSTGLRPQAYNEQFF
cdr3_nt: TGTGCCAGCAGTTCGACAGGTCTCAGGCCTCAAGCCTACAATGAGCAGTTCTTC

d_call: -
cdr3_length: 17
v_call: TRBV4-1
clone_size: few
j_call: TRBJ1-4
cdr3_aa: CASSQPIWGATNEKLFF
cdr3_nt: TGCGCCAGCAGCCAACCCATATGGGGGGCGACTAATGAAAAACTGTTTTTT

d_call: TRBD2
cdr3_length: 19
v_call: TRBV7-9
clone_size: -
j_call: TRBJ2-4
cdr3_aa: CASSRSGGRDRLAKNIQYF
cdr3_nt: TGTGCCAGCAGCAGGAGCGGGGGCCGAGACCGATTAGCCAAAAACATTCAGTACTTC

d_call: -
cdr3_length: 15
v_call: TRBV4-3
clone_size: -
j_call: TRBJ2-7
cdr3_aa: CASSQDFGYSYEQYF
cdr3_nt: TGCGCCAGCAGCCAAGATTTTGGGTACTCCTACGAGCAGTACTTC

d_call: -
cdr3_length: 11
v_call: TRBV7-9
clone_size: many
j_call: TRBJ2-7
cdr3_aa: CAGESAYEQYF
cdr3_nt: TGTGCCGGGGAGTCAGCCTACGAGCAGTACTTC

d_call: -
cdr3_length: 15
v_call: TRBV5-1
clone_size: -
j_call: TRBJ1-5
cdr3_aa: CASSLGQEYDRPQHF
cdr3_nt: TGCGCCAGCAGCTTGGGGCAAGAATACGATCGGCCCCAGCATTTT

d_call: TRBD1
cdr3_length: 13
v_call: TRBV3-1
clone_size: few
j_call: TRBJ2-3
cdr3_aa: CASSQGQGDTQYF
cdr3_nt: TGTGCCAGCAGCCAAGGACAGGGAGATACGCAGTATTTT